This T cell receptor (beta chain) is from a study of early T cells in non-severe SARS-CoV-2 infection. This clonotype has only a few counts. Its antigen is unidentified. Germline CDR1 and CDR2: MNHNS and SASEGT. The CDR3 spans 16 residues. V was clipped by 2 bases and J by 1 base; unmatched bases: 5. General observations from the study: Matches to VDJdb favored anti-spike CD8 responses and missed private and CD4 specificities.

Individual cDNA molecules were tagged with unique molecular identifiers. TCRdb reprocessed the 5' RACE reads with MiXCR, giving one entry per CDR3 protein. In the table there are some 61,000 distinct CDR3 sequences, roughly 8.8% of which are singletons. This TCR derives from an adult who was a healthcare worker with PCR-confirmed SARS-CoV-2 infection or an uninfected control (not recorded which). The J gene is TRBJ1-1, the V gene TRBV6-1; TRBD1 aligns across 9 bases. Sequencing was carried out using whole blood. The CDR3 coding sequence is TGTGCCAGCAGTGAATCACCGGGACAGGGGAACACTGAAGCTTTCTTT. This sequence encodes CASSESPGQGNTEAFF.